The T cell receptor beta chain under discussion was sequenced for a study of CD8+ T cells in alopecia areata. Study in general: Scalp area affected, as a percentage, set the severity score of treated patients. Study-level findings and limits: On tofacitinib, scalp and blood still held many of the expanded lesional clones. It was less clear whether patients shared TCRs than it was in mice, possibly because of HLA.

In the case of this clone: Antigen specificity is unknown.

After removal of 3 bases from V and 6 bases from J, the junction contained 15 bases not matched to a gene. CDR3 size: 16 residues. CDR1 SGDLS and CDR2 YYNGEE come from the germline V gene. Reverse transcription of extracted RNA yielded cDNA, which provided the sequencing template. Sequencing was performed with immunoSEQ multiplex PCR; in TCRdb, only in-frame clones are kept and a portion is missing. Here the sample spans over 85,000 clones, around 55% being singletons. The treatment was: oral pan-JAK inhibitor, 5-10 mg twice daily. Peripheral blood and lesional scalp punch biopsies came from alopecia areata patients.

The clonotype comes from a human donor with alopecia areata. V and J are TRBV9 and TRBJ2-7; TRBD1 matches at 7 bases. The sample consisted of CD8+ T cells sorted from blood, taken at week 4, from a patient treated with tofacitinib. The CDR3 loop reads CASSGKKTGRECEQYF. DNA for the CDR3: TGTGCCAGCAGCGGGAAGAAGACAGGGAGAGAGTGCGAGCAGTACTTC. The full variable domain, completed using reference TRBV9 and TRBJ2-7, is DSGVTQTPKHLITATGQRVTLRCSPRSGDLSVYWYQQSLDQGLQFLIQYYNGEERAKGNILERFSAQQFPDLHSELNLSSLELGDSALYFCASSGKKTGRECEQYFGPGTRLTVT.